These 25 T cell receptor beta chains were all obtained from the same sample, sequenced in a study of blood T cell repertoires in COVID-19. Sequencing was performed with immunoSEQ multiplex PCR; in TCRdb, only in-frame clones are kept and a portion is missing. This table holds under 300,000 clones, about 89% found once. Sequenced material: PBMCs or T cells enriched from blood (not recorded which). The receptors shown here come from a human donor in a cohort exposed to, infected with or recovered from COVID-19 (not recorded which). The donor label of this sample is uncertain.

This chain links TRBV2 with TRBJ2-2, with a weak D call TRBD1 (5 bases). This CDR3 has 14 amino acids. V gave up 10 bases and J gave up 0 bases, with 12 bases separating them. Per the germline V gene, CDR1 is SNHLY and CDR2 is FYNNEI. The CDR3 sequence is CATEDRSNTGELFF. DNA for the CDR3: TGTGCCACCGAAGACAGATCGAACACCGGGGAGCTGTTTTTT.

The V and J genes are TRBV19 and TRBJ1-4; tentative D call: TRBD1 (6 bases). The CDR3 is 16 amino acids. Germline CDR1 LNHDA, CDR2 SQIVND (reference sequence). Trimming cost V 6 bases and J 4 bases, with 18 bases left between them. The CDR3 here is CASSPIAGTLNEKLFF. In DNA form, the CDR3 reads TGTGCCAGTAGCCCTATAGCGGGGACACTTAATGAAAAACTGTTTTTT.

The V and J genes are TRBV2 and TRBJ2-7; D is unresolved. The germline V gene encodes CDR1 SNHLY and CDR2 FYNNEI. Trimming shortened V by 5 bases and J by 0 bases, and 11 bases separated the two germline ends. CDR3 length equals 14 residues. CDR3 loop: CASSLRRVSYEQYF. CDR3 DNA: TGTGCCAGCAGTCTCCGAAGAGTCTCCTACGAGCAGTACTTC. Drawing the rest from reference TRBV2 and TRBJ2-7, the complete variable domain is EPEVTQTPSHQVTQMGQEVILRCVPISNHLYFYWYRQILGQKVEFLVSFYNNEISEKSEIFDDQFSVERPDGSNFTLKIRSTKLEDSAMYFCASSLRRVSYEQYFGPGTRLTVT.

This clone has just one count. The chain joins TRBV10-3 to TRBJ1-3; D is unclear. The germline V gene encodes CDR1 ENHRY and CDR2 SYGVKD. Trimming pared 0 bases from V and 4 bases from J, leaving 13 bases between. The CDR3 spans 16 residues. CDR3 in amino acids: CAISESTLRRGNTIYF. DNA for the CDR3: TGTGCCATCAGTGAGTCGACTCTAAGGCGAGGAAACACCATATATTTT.

The gene calls are TRBV6-5 and TRBJ1-1; 9 bases are shared with TRBD1. From germline, CDR1 is MNHEY and CDR2 SVGAGI. The V and J ends lost 8 bases and 3 bases, in that order; junction bases with no gene match: 7. This CDR3 is 14 amino acids long. CDR3 loop: CASRDRVSDTEAFF. The CDR3 region has the DNA TGTGCCAGCCGGGACAGGGTTTCGGACACTGAAGCTTTCTTT.

The chain is built from TRBV30 and TRBJ2-7; 8 bases agree with TRBD2. There are 16 residues in the CDR3. V was pared by 0 bases and J by 6 bases, with 13 bases of the junction left unmatched. The germline gives CDR1 GTSNPN, CDR2 SVGIG (reference sequence). The CDR3 here is CAWSVRPGGAMSEQYF. The CDR3 nucleotides read TGTGCCTGGAGTGTACGTCCGGGGGGGGCCATGAGCGAGCAGTACTTC.

This clone was counted only a few times. The chain employs TRBV5-6 and TRBJ2-7; 8 bases line up with TRBD1. Germline V lookup: CDR1 SGHDT, CDR2 YYEEEE. The CDR3 length is 14 residues. V was clipped by 0 bases and J by 5 bases; unmatched bases: 4. In DNA form, the CDR3 reads TGTGCCAGCAGCTTGGAACAGGGGGTCGACGAGCAGTACTTC. Amino acid sequence: CASSLEQGVDEQYF.

V and J are TRBV7-2 and TRBJ1-5, with 7 bases matching TRBD1. Germline values: CDR1 SGHTA, CDR2 FQGNSA. The CDR3 is 15 residues long. V was clipped by 0 bases and J by 6 bases; unmatched bases: 5. The chain's CDR3 is CASSLALGGSQPQHF. The DNA of the CDR3 is TGTGCCAGCAGCTTAGCGCTAGGGGGCAGTCAGCCCCAGCATTTT.

J is TRBJ2-1 and V is TRBV2; maybe TRBD2 (6 bases). The germline V gene has CDR1 SNHLY and CDR2 FYNNEI. The CDR3 extends over 15 amino acids. V lost 9 bases and J lost 0, with 15 bases in between. DNA of the CDR3: TGTGCCAGTGGGCAAGAGACTAGCTCCTACAATGAGCAGTTCTTC. The encoded protein is CASGQETSSYNEQFF.

V is TRBV19 and J is TRBJ2-1, with 8 positions matching TRBD1. The V segment lost 9 bases and the J segment 2 bases; nucleotides outside the gene matches: 6. The CDR3 has 14 amino acids. Germline V CDR1 and CDR2: LNHDA, SQIVND (reference sequence). CDR3 protein: CASVMTGAYNEQFF. The CDR3 DNA follows: TGTGCCAGCGTGATGACAGGGGCCTACAATGAGCAGTTCTTC.

V usage is TRBV5-1 and J usage is TRBJ1-1; a weak D match, TRBD1 (5 bases). The V gene lost 4 bases and the J gene lost 2 bases, with 12 bases spanning the gap. There are 14 residues in the CDR3. CDR1 and CDR2 (germline): SGHRS, YFSETQ. CDR3 DNA sequence: TGCGCCAGCAGCGTGGAGGGGTTTAACACTGAAGCTTTCTTT. Encoded protein: CASSVEGFNTEAFF.

In this sample, this clone turned up once. Distinct nucleotide sequences in the sample also encode this CDR3. The J gene is TRBJ1-6, the V gene TRBV7-2; 7 bases align to TRBD1. The V segment lost 2 bases and the J segment 7 bases; nucleotides outside the gene matches: 2. The CDR3 extends over 14 amino acids. Germline CDR1 and CDR2: SGHTA and FQGNSA. This chain's CDR3 is CASSLNRGNSPLHF. CDR3 nucleotides: TGTGCCAGCAGCTTAAACAGGGGAAATTCACCCCTCCACTTT.

Comments on this clone: Germline is not matched at one junction end, which may reflect a read error. The chain carries TRBV7-2 and TRBJ2-1, with 11 bases fitting TRBD2. Looked up from germline, CDR1 is SGHTA and CDR2 is FQGNSA. The CDR3 loop spans 16 amino acids. The CDR3 DNA is TGTGCCAGCAGCGTAGCGGGGGGGCCAGGCTACAATGAGCAGTTCTTC. Its protein product is CASSVAGGPGYNEQFF.

The chain employs TRBV24-1 and TRBJ2-7; D remains ambiguous. Looked up from germline, CDR1 is KGHDR and CDR2 is SFDVKD. The CDR3 is 13 residues long. V lost 4 bases and J 5 bases, leaving 11 bases between the germline ends. The CDR3: CATSDSLLDEQYF. CDR3 bases: TGTGCCACCAGTGACTCCCTTCTCGACGAGCAGTACTTC.

V gene TRBV6-2 or TRBV6-3 combines with J gene TRBJ1-2; 9 nucleotides line up with TRBD1. This CDR3 region has 14 residues. The ends lost 0 bases at V and 8 bases at J; junction bases unmatched: 4. Germline CDR1 MNHEY, CDR2 SVGEGT. The CDR3 nucleotides are TGTGCCAGCAGTTACTCCGGGACAGGGTCCGGCTACACCTTC. Translation gives CASSYSGTGSGYTF.

The CDR3 loop reads CSASKETGPEQYF. The CDR3 bases are TGCAGTGCTAGTAAGGAGACAGGGCCCGAGCAGTACTTC. V gene TRBV20-1 combines with J gene TRBJ2-7, with 7 bases lining up with TRBD1. CDR1 and CDR2 (germline): DFQATT, SNEGSKA (reference sequence). This CDR3 has 13 residues. With 3 bases clipped from V and 6 bases from J, the junction kept 8 bases outside the gene matches.

The chain has TRBV19 and TRBJ2-1; 12 nucleotides agree with TRBD2. The CDR3 totals 13 residues. Germline lookup yields CDR1 LNHDA and CDR2 SQIVND (reference sequence). Germline trimming cut 7 bases from V and 14 bases from J; bases unmatched to any gene: 9. CDR3 bases: TGTGCCAGTAAGTCTAGCGGGGGGGCCGAAGAGTTCTTC. This encodes CASKSSGGAEEFF.

V and J are TRBV4-1 and TRBJ1-2; 7 bases fit TRBD1. V lost 1 base, J lost 6 bases, and 11 bases stayed unmatched. The CDR3 is 16 residues long. Germline V CDR1 and CDR2: MGHRA, YSYEKL. The CDR3: CASSQVVNEGGNGYTF. The CDR3, as DNA: TGCGCCAGCAGCCAAGTGGTGAACGAAGGGGGCAATGGCTACACCTTC.

This sequence joins TRBV29-1 and TRBJ1-1; perhaps TRBD1 as D (5 bases). In germline, CDR1 is SQVTM, CDR2 ANQGSEA. This CDR3 comprises 12 residues. V was pared by 8 bases and J by 2 bases, with 12 bases between. CDR3 sequence (DNA): TGCAGCTATGGGGGGGTCAACACTGAAGCTTTCTTT. This gives the protein CSYGGVNTEAFF.

The chain carries TRBV15 and TRBJ2-3, with D possibly matching TRBD2 (5 bases). The CDR3 totals 17 residues. In germline, CDR1 is LNHNV, CDR2 YYDKDF (reference sequence). Deletions cut 1 base from V and 2 bases from J, with 16 bases between. The CDR3 protein is CATSRADLALNTDTQYF. The CDR3 DNA reads as TGTGCCACCAGCAGAGCCGATCTAGCTTTAAACACAGATACGCAGTATTTT.

The V gene is TRBV3-1 (or the pseudogene TRBV3-2), the J gene TRBJ2-1; TRBD2 aligns across 12 bases. The CDR3 loop spans 16 amino acids. V was clipped by 6 bases and J by 4 bases; unmatched bases: 7. Germline CDR1 reads LGHDT; CDR2 reads YNNKEL (reference sequence). CDR3 bases: TGTGCCAGCAGTCCTAGCGGGGGGGCCCCATACAATGAGCAGTTCTTC. Its translation is CASSPSGGAPYNEQFF.

The chain couples TRBV7-7 to TRBJ2-5; D gene unclear. Per germline, CDR1 SSHAT and CDR2 FNYEAQ (reference sequence). The CDR3 totals 16 residues. V was shortened by 5 bases and J by 4 bases, with 20 bases between the two germline ends. In DNA, the CDR3 is TGTGCCAGCAGCATTCACCCCGCGTCTTCGGGAGAGACCCAGTACTTC. Translation gives CASSIHPASSGETQYF.

The chain uses TRBV19 and TRBJ1-4; D is unresolved. Trimming removed 3 bases at V and 3 bases at J, with 8 bases between. This CDR3 is built from 14 residues. CDR1 and CDR2 from the germline V gene are LNHDA and SQIVND (reference sequence). This CDR3 reads CASSIGGPNEKLFF. In DNA, the CDR3 is TGTGCCAGTAGTATCGGAGGACCTAATGAAAAACTGTTTTTT.

This rearrangement joins TRBV2 to TRBJ1-4, with D maybe TRBD1 (5 bases). This CDR3 has 14 amino acids. V was clipped by 2 bases and J by 8 bases, with 12 bases between them. Per the germline V gene, CDR1 is SNHLY and CDR2 is FYNNEI. CDR3 residues: CASSERQLREKLFF. The CDR3 nucleotides read TGTGCCAGCAGTGAACGACAGCTACGGGAAAAACTGTTTTTT.

The CDR3 coding sequence is TGTGCCATCAGTGAGCGGACAGACCCCATTTATTTGTACTTC. It codes for CAISERTDPIYLYF. V and J are TRBV10-3 and TRBJ2-7; TRBD1 might be the D (6 bases). This CDR3 region has 14 residues. The V end lost 2 bases, the J end lost 12 bases, and 20 bases lay between the germline ends. Germline V gives CDR1 ENHRY, CDR2 SYGVKD.